A few counts support the clone carrying this T cell receptor (beta chain). Deletions cut 7 bases from V and 2 bases from J, with 9 bases between. The CDR3 runs to 13 residues. Per the germline V gene, CDR1 is SGHTA and CDR2 is FQGNSA. This record belongs to a study of T-cell reconstitution after alpha-beta-depleted transplantation in children. The TCRbeta library was prepared with unique molecular identifiers. MiXCR was run by TCRdb on the PCR reads, yielding one entry per CDR3 protein. The sample shows 540,000 or so distinct CDR3 sequences, more than 20% of them seen only once. The sample in question was PBMCs, mostly from graft donor cells, obtained 360 days after TCRalphabeta/CD19-depleted stem cell transplant. The genes are TRBV7-2 and TRBJ2-4, with a weak D call TRBD2 (6 bases). The sequence came from a boy in the first two years of life who had a stem cell transplant for acute myeloid leukemia, so the T cells may come from the graft donor. The DNA of the CDR3 is TGTGCCAGCAAGGAGGGATCCAAAAACATTCAGTACTTC. Protein: CASKEGSKNIQYF. Complete variable domain (other parts from reference TRBV7-2 and TRBJ2-4): GAGVSQSPSNKVTEKGKDVELRCDPISGHTALYWYRQSLGQGLEFLIYFQGNSAPDKSGLPSDRFSAERTGGSVSTLTIQRTQQEDSAVYLCASKEGSKNIQYFGAGTRLSVL.